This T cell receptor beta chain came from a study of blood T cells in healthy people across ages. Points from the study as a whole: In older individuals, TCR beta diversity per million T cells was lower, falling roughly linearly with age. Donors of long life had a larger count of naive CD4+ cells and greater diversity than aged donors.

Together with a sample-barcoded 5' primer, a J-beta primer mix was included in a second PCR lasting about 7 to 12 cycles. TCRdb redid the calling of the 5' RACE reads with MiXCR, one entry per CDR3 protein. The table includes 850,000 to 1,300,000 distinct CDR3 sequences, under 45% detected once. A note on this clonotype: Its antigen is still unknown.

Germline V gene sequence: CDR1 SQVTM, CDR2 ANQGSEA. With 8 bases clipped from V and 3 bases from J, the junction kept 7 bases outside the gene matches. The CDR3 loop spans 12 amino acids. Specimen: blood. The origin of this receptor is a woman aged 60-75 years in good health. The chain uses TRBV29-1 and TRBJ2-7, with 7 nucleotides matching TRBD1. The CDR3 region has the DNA TGCAGCACCCGGGACAGTAACTACGAGCAGTACTTC. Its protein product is CSTRDSNYEQYF.